The rows below give T cell receptor beta chains drawn from one sample of a study of cytomegalovirus exposure and HLA in healthy donors. Repertoires were generated with immunoSEQ multiplex PCR, while TCRdb's copy carries only in-frame clones and drops some. Among 100,000 to 150,000 clones listed, about 75% were seen once. Sequenced material: PBMCs. The receptor set was obtained from a man aged 55 to 70 in good health and CMV-seropositive. Each CDR3 is given with its conserved first and last residue. D genes are given only for firm matches. For some rows the clone size is stated as once, few or many, or as a class when expanded; others skip it.

J gene | clone size | D gene | V gene | CDR3 protein | CDR3 DNA
TRBJ2-1 | NA | TRBD1 | TRBV5-1 | CASSSRVGTGEYNEQFF | TGCGCCAGCAGCTCGAGGGTGGGGACAGGGGAGTACAATGAGCAGTTCTTC
TRBJ2-2 | NA | NA | TRBV30 | CAWSRPGTGELFF | TGTGCCTGGAGCCGTCCGGGAACCGGGGAGCTGTTTTTT
TRBJ2-7 | NA | NA | TRBV4-1 | CASSQRHLYEQYF | TGCGCCAGCAGCCAACGACACCTCTACGAGCAGTACTTC
TRBJ2-7 | few | TRBD2 | TRBV10-3 | CAISQLLAATYEQYF | TGTGCCATCAGCCAACTTCTAGCGGCCACCTACGAGCAGTACTTC
TRBJ1-2 | many | NA | TRBV23-1 | CASSQWQVLGYTF | TGCGCCAGCAGTCAATGGCAGGTTCTAGGCTACACCTTC
TRBJ2-2 | NA | NA | TRBV23-1 | CASSQVGRRGGELFF | TGCGCCAGCAGTCAAGTGGGCAGACGTGGCGGGGAGCTGTTTTTT
TRBJ1-5 | NA | TRBD1 | TRBV2 | CASGGQSNQPQHF | TGTGCCAGCGGGGGACAGAGCAATCAGCCCCAGCATTTT
TRBJ1-1 | once | NA | TRBV19 | CASRRASNTEAFF | TGTGCCAGCCGCAGGGCATCGAACACTGAAGCTTTCTTT
TRBJ2-1 | NA | TRBD2 | TRBV4-1 | CASSQDGTSGRYSNEQFF | TGCGCCAGCAGCCAAGATGGGACTAGCGGGAGGTACTCCAATGAGCAGTTCTTC
TRBJ1-2 | NA | TRBD1 | TRBV5-6 | CASSPGTGGDGYGYTF | TGTGCCAGCAGCCCCGGGACAGGGGGCGACGGCTATGGCTACACCTTC
TRBJ1-4 | NA | TRBD1 | TRBV27 | CASSSGQWEKLFF | TGTGCCAGCAGTTCGGGACAGTGGGAAAAACTGTTTTTT
TRBJ2-1 | NA | TRBD2 | TRBV5-1 | CASSLAPTGLAGVDEQFF | TGCGCCAGCAGCTTGGCACCTACGGGACTAGCGGGGGTGGATGAGCAGTTCTTC
TRBJ2-5 | NA | NA | TRBV5-1 | CASSLGPRGETQYF | TGCGCCAGCAGCTTGGGGCCTAGGGGGGAGACCCAGTACTTC
TRBJ1-2 | NA | TRBD1 | TRBV27 | CASSLLFTRDRGSYGYTF | TGTGCCAGCAGTTTACTCTTTACCCGGGACAGGGGATCCTATGGCTACACCTTC
TRBJ1-1 | NA | NA | TRBV5-1 | CASSLVGADEAFF | TGCGCCAGCAGCTTGGTAGGAGCCGATGAAGCTTTCTTT
TRBJ2-5 | NA | NA | TRBV19 | CASRTTLGETQYF | TGTGCCAGTAGGACGACTCTTGGCGAGACCCAGTACTTC
TRBJ2-7 | NA | NA | TRBV18 | CASRDSTYEQYF | TGTGCCAGCCGGGACTCTACCTACGAGCAGTACTTC
TRBJ2-5 | few | TRBD2 | TRBV9 | CASSPRSSGRIFETQYF | TGTGCCAGCAGCCCCCGGTCTAGCGGGAGAATTTTCGAGACCCAGTACTTC
TRBJ2-7 | NA | NA | TRBV5-4 | CASGHRESNEQYF | TGTGCCAGCGGACACAGGGAATCGAACGAGCAGTACTTC
TRBJ2-5 | once | NA | TRBV5-4 | CASSLAVQETQYF | TGTGCCAGCAGCTTAGCGGTTCAAGAGACCCAGTACTTC
TRBJ1-2 | NA | TRBD1 | TRBV14 | CASSQLQGLGYGYTF | TGTGCCAGCAGCCAGCTACAGGGGCTAGGCTATGGCTACACCTTC
TRBJ1-5 | NA | NA | TRBV2 | CASKTNSNQPQHF | TGTGCCAGCAAGACAAATAGCAATCAGCCCCAGCATTTT
TRBJ1-4 | NA | TRBD1 | TRBV7-9 | CASSLGQGGEKLFF | TGTGCCAGCAGCTTGGGACAGGGTGGTGAAAAACTGTTTTTT
TRBJ2-2 | NA | NA | TRBV7-7 | CASSTSGQSGELFF | TGTGCCAGCAGCACCTCCGGACAGTCCGGGGAGCTGTTTTTT
TRBJ1-1 | few | NA | TRBV19 | CASSIVNGGYTEAFF | TGTGCCAGTAGTATAGTTAACGGCGGGTACACTGAAGCTTTCTTT
TRBJ2-3 | NA | TRBD1 | TRBV6-1 | CASGDRGRGTDTQYF | TGTGCCAGCGGGGACAGGGGGCGCGGCACAGATACGCAGTATTTT
TRBJ2-7 | NA | NA | TRBV28 | CASSFLDSGSSYEQYF | TGTGCCAGCAGTTTCTTGGACAGTGGCAGCTCCTACGAGCAGTACTTC
TRBJ1-5 | NA | NA | TRBV18 | CASSRSVSGNQPQHF | TGTGCCAGCTCACGGTCAGTATCCGGCAATCAGCCCCAGCATTTT
TRBJ2-4 | once | NA | TRBV5-6 | CASSPGPGNIQYF | TGTGCCAGCAGCCCCGGCCCGGGGAACATTCAGTACTTC
TRBJ1-2 | NA | TRBD1 | TRBV2 | CASSTTTGGGYGYTF | TGTGCCAGCAGTACGACGACAGGGGGCGGCTATGGCTACACCTTC
TRBJ1-4 | NA | NA | TRBV2 | CASSVLGAGEKLFF | TGTGCCAGCAGTGTACTAGGGGCGGGGGAAAAACTGTTTTTT
TRBJ1-3 | NA | NA | TRBV30 | CAWSVPGLPSGNTIYF | TGTGCCTGGAGTGTCCCGGGACTCCCCTCTGGAAACACCATATATTTT